This entry lists 10 T cell receptor beta chains sequenced from one sample in a study of shared clonotypes between healthy human individuals (dated by TCRdb to the early 2020s). The library was prepared using the immunoSEQ multiplex PCR assay. TCRdb stores this immuneACCESS table with in-frame sequences only. Part of the clones is absent; in the studies checked, under half of the shortfall reflects unresolved V genes, and no reason is known for the rest. For this sample the table gives about 700,000 clones, of which around two thirds were detected only once. The ten largest make up around 1.6% of the sample. The sequencing sample was made of memory CD4+ T cells sorted from blood. This sample's cell subset or site label indicates: CD45RA-negative fraction. Every receptor here comes from a woman aged 25-40 years in good health.

J is TRBJ2-2 and V is TRBV28; 8 nucleotides agree with TRBD1. The CDR3 sequence is 16 residues long. The J segment lost 4 bases and the V segment lost 5 bases, leaving 9 bases of the junction unmatched. The germline V gene has CDR1 MDHEN and CDR2 SYDVKM. The CDR3 DNA reads TGTGCCAGCAGTATACCTCAGGGGGCTTTCACCGGGGAGCTGTTTTTT. It encodes CASSIPQGAFTGELFF. Variable domain in full (rest from reference TRBV28 and TRBJ2-2): DVKVTQSSRYLVKRTGEKVFLECVQDMDHENMFWYRQDPGLGLRLIYFSYDVKMKEKGDIPEGYSVSREKKERFSLILESASTNQTSMYLCASSIPQGAFTGELFFGEGSRLTVL.

This sequence joins TRBV27 and TRBJ2-2, with 7 bases lining up with TRBD1. The CDR3 covers 16 residues. Unmatched junction bases numbered 10, after V lost 7 bases and J lost 2 bases. Germline CDR1 MNHEY, CDR2 SMNVEV (reference sequence). CDR3 sequence: CASKNQGQINTGELFF. The DNA for the CDR3 is TGTGCCAGCAAGAACCAGGGACAGATTAACACCGGGGAGCTGTTTTTT.

This sequence joins TRBV19 and TRBJ1-2; 8 bases match TRBD1. The CDR3 spans 14 residues. The trim removed 7 bases at V and 5 bases at J, leaving 9 bases unmatched. CDR1 is LNHDA and CDR2 is SQIVND in the germline V gene (reference sequence). CDR3 protein: CASTQGQGGYGYTF. The CDR3 bases are TGTGCCAGTACCCAAGGACAGGGTGGGTATGGCTACACCTTC.

This rearrangement joins TRBV28 to TRBJ1-2, with D perhaps TRBD1 (6 bases). The CDR3 is made up of 13 amino acids. The V end lost 3 bases, the J end lost 7 bases, and 12 bases lay between the germline ends. From germline, CDR1 is MDHEN and CDR2 SYDVKM. The CDR3 DNA sequence: TGTGCCAGCAGTTTGGGGGGGCATCGTGGCTACACCTTC. It encodes CASSLGGHRGYTF.

The V gene is TRBV6-1, the J gene TRBJ1-1; D is uncertain. The germline gives CDR1 MNHNS, CDR2 SASEGT. The CDR3 is made up of 10 amino acids. V lost 8 bases, J lost 5 bases, and 6 bases lay in between. The DNA for the CDR3 is TGTGCCAGCCAGAAGACTGAAGCTTTCTTT. This sequence encodes CASQKTEAFF.

The J gene is TRBJ2-2, the V gene TRBV18, with TRBD1 identical over 8 bases. Germline CDR1 reads KGHSH; CDR2 reads LQKENI. The V segment lost 6 bases and the J segment 1 base; nucleotides outside the gene matches: 4. This CDR3 has 15 residues. The CDR3 is CASSRGTGNTGELFF. CDR3 coding DNA: TGTGCCAGCTCGCGTGGGACAGGGAACACCGGGGAGCTGTTTTTT. The whole variable domain, filled in from reference TRBV18 and TRBJ2-2, reads NAGVMQNPRHLVRRRGQEARLRCSPMKGHSHVYWYRQLPEEGLKFMVYLQKENIIDESGMPKERFSAEFPKEGPSILRIQQVVRGDSAAYFCASSRGTGNTGELFFGEGSRLTVL.

This chain uses TRBV18 with TRBJ2-2; D gene ambiguous. This CDR3 is 14 amino acids long. The germline V gene encodes CDR1 KGHSH and CDR2 LQKENI. V was shortened by 2 bases and J by 1 base, with 5 bases between the two germline ends. CDR3 bases: TGTGCCAGCTCACCAGGGGTGAACACCGGGGAGCTGTTTTTT. As protein: CASSPGVNTGELFF.

This clone has just a few counts. The same CDR3 also results from other DNA sequences found in this sample. The chain combines TRBV15 with TRBJ2-5; 10 positions match TRBD1. With 3 bases clipped from V and 2 bases from J, the junction kept 0 bases outside the gene matches. CDR1 LNHNV and CDR2 YYDKDF come from the germline V gene (reference sequence). The CDR3 runs 14 residues. The CDR3 here is CATSRDRGQETQYF. The CDR3 nucleotides read TGTGCCACCAGCAGGGACAGGGGGCAAGAGACCCAGTACTTC.

This rearrangement joins TRBV10-1 to TRBJ2-7; no clear D gene. The CDR3 consists of 12 residues. Trimming took 5 bases from V and 2 from J, leaving 7 bases between them. Germline V gene sequence: CDR1 WNHNN, CDR2 SYGVQD (reference sequence). In DNA, the CDR3 is TGCGCCAGCAGTAATACACCCTACGAGCAGTACTTC. Amino acids: CASSNTPYEQYF.

This clone has more than one count but fewer than ten. The chain links TRBV21-1 to TRBJ1-1; TRBD1, the table's D call, lacks a check against the DNA. TRBV21-1 is a pseudogene. The CDR3 has 17 amino acids. CDR3 DNA sequence: TGTGCCAGCAGGCGATACCGGGACAGGGCCTTTTGGGCTGAAGCTTTCTTT. This codes for CASRRYRDRAFWAEAFF.